Below are 25 T cell receptor beta chains sequenced from a single sample in a study of shared clonotypes between healthy human individuals. The assay was immunoSEQ multiplex PCR, and TCRdb's table has in-frame clones only and misses some. This table holds just over 2,000,000 clones, 95% found once. Sample: naive CD4+ T cells sorted from blood. Subset noted: CD45RA+ positively selected. These receptor sequences come from a man aged 18 to 29 in good health.

The V call is TRBV7-2, the J call TRBJ2-1, with D possibly matching TRBD2 (6 bases). V lost 2 bases and J 7 bases, leaving 12 bases between the germline ends. Germline V gene lookup returns CDR1 SGHTA and CDR2 FQGNSA. The CDR3 is 14 amino acids. CDR3 amino acids: CASSLSGYLNEQFF. The CDR3 DNA reads TGTGCCAGCAGCTTAAGCGGGTATCTAAATGAGCAGTTCTTC. Variable domain in full (rest from reference TRBV7-2 and TRBJ2-1): GAGVSQSPSNKVTEKGKDVELRCDPISGHTALYWYRQSLGQGLEFLIYFQGNSAPDKSGLPSDRFSAERTGGSVSTLTIQRTQQEDSAVYLCASSLSGYLNEQFFGPGTRLTVL.

J is TRBJ2-7 and V is TRBV23-1; possibly TRBD1 for D (5 bases). TRBV23-1 is an ORF for which the function is uncertain. The CDR3 runs to 13 residues. The ends were cut back, 6 bases at V and 3 bases at J, with 12 bases in the middle. CDR3 bases: TGCGCCAGCAGCCTCGACAGCTTCTACGAGCAGTACTTC. Translated, it gives CASSLDSFYEQYF.

The chain recombines TRBV10-3 with TRBJ2-5; 9 bases are shared with TRBD1. The J segment lost 5 bases and the V segment lost 8 bases, leaving 6 bases of the junction unmatched. CDR1 is ENHRY and CDR2 is SYGVKD in the germline V gene. The CDR3 covers 13 residues. CDR3 residues: CAIGGQGGETQYF. The CDR3 DNA sequence: TGTGCCATCGGGGGACAGGGAGGCGAGACCCAGTACTTC.

The DNA for the CDR3 is TGTGCCAGTAGTCCTTTGACCGGCGAGCAGTACTTC. Its protein is CASSPLTGEQYF. This rearrangement joins TRBV19 to TRBJ2-7; D remains ambiguous. V was shortened by 5 bases and J by 6 bases, with 11 bases between the two germline ends. Germline-derived CDR1 and CDR2 are LNHDA and SQIVND (reference sequence). The length of the CDR3 is 12 residues.

The chain carries TRBV4-3 and TRBJ2-7, with 10 bases lining up with TRBD2. The CDR3 has 18 amino acids. V lost 0 bases and J lost 0; bases outside the gene matches: 8. Germline V gene data show CDR1 as LGHNA and CDR2 as YSLEER. This chain's CDR3 is CASSQDWTSGTSSYEQYF. The CDR3 DNA reads as TGCGCCAGCAGCCAAGATTGGACTAGCGGAACAAGCTCCTACGAGCAGTACTTC.

CDR3 region: CASSQENTNYGYTF. The CDR3 DNA follows: TGCGCCAGCAGCCAAGAGAACACTAACTATGGCTACACCTTC. The gene calls are TRBV4-1 and TRBJ1-2; D call uncertain. The V gene lost 0 bases and the J gene lost 0 bases, with 5 bases spanning the gap. The CDR3 extends over 14 amino acids. The germline CDR1 and CDR2 sequences are MGHRA and YSYEKL.

The chain joins TRBV6-5 to TRBJ2-7; 10 nucleotides line up with TRBD1. The ends lost 6 bases at V and 6 bases at J; junction bases unmatched: 8. CDR3 length: 14 residues. Germline V gene lookup returns CDR1 MNHEY and CDR2 SVGAGI. DNA for the CDR3: TGTGCCAGCAGCCGTAGACAGGGGGCTTCCGAGCAGTACTTC. It translates to CASSRRQGASEQYF.

Concerning this clone itself: Other DNA variants within this sample encode the same CDR3. The J gene is TRBJ2-2, the V gene TRBV5-1; a possible D gene is TRBD1 (5 bases). Germline loops: CDR1 SGHRS, CDR2 YFSETQ. Trimming removed 2 bases from V and 0 bases from J, with 8 bases in between. This CDR3 has 15 amino acids. CDR3 in amino acids: CASSLDSANTGELFF. DNA for the CDR3: TGCGCCAGCAGCTTAGACAGCGCGAACACCGGGGAGCTGTTTTTT.

This chain links TRBV29-1 with TRBJ1-1; D is undetermined. Germline CDR1 SQVTM, CDR2 ANQGSEA. This CDR3 is 13 amino acids long. Trimming stripped 2 bases from V and 0 bases from J, with 7 bases between. This CDR3 reads CSVEKLMNTEAFF. The CDR3 DNA reads as TGCAGCGTTGAAAAACTTATGAACACTGAAGCTTTCTTT.

The rearrangement links TRBV28 to TRBJ1-5; possibly TRBD1 for D (6 bases). The CDR3 covers 16 residues. V gave up 6 bases and J gave up 0 bases, with 15 bases separating them. Germline CDR1 MDHEN, CDR2 SYDVKM. For the CDR3, the DNA is TGTGCCAGCAGCCAGACAGGTTTTTATAGCAATCAGCCCCAGCATTTT. It codes for CASSQTGFYSNQPQHF.

The chain joins TRBV27 to TRBJ2-7; TRBD2 might be the D (6 bases). The V end was cut by 6 bases, the J end by 4 bases, with 19 bases between. The CDR3 loop spans 15 amino acids. CDR1 and CDR2 from the germline V gene are MNHEY and SMNVEV (reference sequence). The CDR3 sequence: CASSRRGTELYEQYF. The CDR3 nucleotides are TGTGCCAGCAGCCGCCGCGGGACTGAACTTTACGAGCAGTACTTC.

The chain employs TRBV5-1 and TRBJ2-2, with D unclear. CDR1 and CDR2 (germline): SGHRS, YFSETQ. V lost 7 bases and J lost 6, with 13 bases in between. The CDR3 contains 13 residues. The CDR3 bases are TGCGCCAGCGTCTCCGAGTTTTCCGGGGAGCTGTTTTTT. Translation: CASVSEFSGELFF.

The chain uses TRBV7-2 and TRBJ2-7; D unclear. CDR3 size: 15 residues. Between the trimmed V and J ends, which lost 1 base and 3 bases, there was a span of 13 bases. From germline, CDR1 is SGHTA and CDR2 FQGNSA. CDR3 sequence: CASSLVGYPNYEQYF. The CDR3 nucleotides are TGTGCCAGCAGCTTAGTTGGCTACCCAAACTACGAGCAGTACTTC. The whole variable domain, filled in from reference TRBV7-2 and TRBJ2-7, reads GAGVSQSPSNKVTEKGKDVELRCDPISGHTALYWYRQSLGQGLEFLIYFQGNSAPDKSGLPSDRFSAERTGGSVSTLTIQRTQQEDSAVYLCASSLVGYPNYEQYFGPGTRLTVT.

The chain links TRBV5-4 to TRBJ2-5; 10 bases line up with TRBD1. Germline CDR1 and CDR2: SGHNT and YYREEE (reference sequence). The V gene end was trimmed by 4 bases and the J gene end by 9 bases; junction bases not matched to a gene: 12. This CDR3 is 15 amino acids long. The CDR3 sequence: CASSKDPGQGYSQYF. CDR3 nucleotide sequence: TGTGCCAGCAGCAAAGATCCGGGACAGGGGTATTCCCAGTACTTC.

The V and J genes are TRBV9 and TRBJ2-7; D is unclear. The CDR3 runs 13 residues. Per the germline V gene, CDR1 is SGDLS and CDR2 is YYNGEE. Trimming stripped 2 bases from V and 8 bases from J, with 14 bases between. The CDR3 here is CASSVNQEGQQYF. The CDR3, as DNA: TGTGCCAGCAGCGTGAATCAGGAAGGGCAGCAGTACTTC.

The chain links TRBV5-1 to TRBJ1-6; 9 bases map to TRBD1. The CDR3 is 15 amino acids. J gave up 9 bases and V 4 bases, and 8 bases lay outside the gene matches. Looked up from germline, CDR1 is SGHRS and CDR2 is YFSETQ. This chain's CDR3 is CASSPGTGQRSPLHF. CDR3 DNA sequence: TGCGCCAGCAGCCCAGGGACAGGGCAACGTTCACCCCTCCACTTT.

Concerning this clone itself: The sample has other DNA sequences that encode this CDR3 too. The J gene is TRBJ1-1, the V gene TRBV5-1; 8 positions agree with TRBD1. Germline-derived CDR1 and CDR2 are SGHRS and YFSETQ. V shed 4 bases, J shed 5 bases, and the junction held 4 bases outside the gene matches. CDR3 size: 13 residues. The CDR3 loop reads CASSTGQGTEAFF. The CDR3 DNA is TGCGCCAGCAGCACCGGACAGGGAACTGAAGCTTTCTTT. The whole variable domain, filled in from reference TRBV5-1 and TRBJ1-1, reads KAGVTQTPRYLIKTRGQQVTLSCSPISGHRSVSWYQQTPGQGLQFLFEYFSETQRNKGNFPGRFSGRQFSNSRSEMNVSTLELGDSALYLCASSTGQGTEAFFGQGTRLTVV.

The J gene is TRBJ1-5, the V gene TRBV12-2. TRBV12-2 is a known pseudogene. This CDR3 has 17 amino acids. In nucleotides, the CDR3 is TGTGCAAGTCGCTTAGCAGGACAAAGAGTAGCGAATCAGCCCCAGCATTTT. Translated, it gives CASRLAGQRVANQPQHF.

On this clone itself: The junction and the germline gene differ at one end; a read error may be behind it. The rearrangement joins TRBV2 to TRBJ1-3; D is possibly TRBD1 (5 bases). Germline V gene sequence: CDR1 SNHLY, CDR2 FYNNEI. This CDR3 comprises 13 residues. The CDR3 sequence: CATSRGSGNTIYF. The CDR3 DNA sequence: TGTGCCACCAGTCGGGGGTCTGGAAACACCATATATTTT.

This chain connects TRBV5-6 to TRBJ2-3; TRBD2 is a possible D gene (7 bases). The CDR3 totals 15 residues. Trimming removed 4 bases from V and 8 bases from J, with 20 bases in between. Germline loops: CDR1 SGHDT, CDR2 YYEEEE. CDR3 nucleotides: TGTGCCAGCAGCCCTCTAGCGGACGAAGGGGGTACGCAGTATTTT. Translating it yields CASSPLADEGGTQYF.

The V and J genes are TRBV13 and TRBJ2-7, with 15 bases aligning to TRBD2. The CDR3 runs to 19 residues. The V segment lost 0 bases and the J segment 0 bases; nucleotides outside the gene matches: 6. Per the germline V gene, CDR1 is PRHDT and CDR2 is FYEKMQ (reference sequence). The chain's CDR3 is CASSLGPGLAGGPSYEQYF. Here the CDR3 DNA reads TGTGCCAGCAGCTTAGGCCCGGGACTAGCGGGAGGACCCTCCTACGAGCAGTACTTC.

This chain connects TRBV12-1 to TRBJ2-7; TRBD2, the D gene given by the table, was not confirmed from the DNA. TRBV12-1 is a pseudogene segment. CDR3 length equals 16 residues. For the CDR3, the DNA is TGTGCCAGCAGCGGCCCCGGGACTTCCCTCTCCTACGAGCAGTACTTC. Its translation: CASSGPGTSLSYEQYF.

Points on this clone: Other DNA sequences in this specimen translate into the identical CDR3. This sequence joins TRBV18 and TRBJ1-1; possibly TRBD1 for D (5 bases). The CDR3 runs to 13 residues. Per the germline V gene, CDR1 is KGHSH and CDR2 is LQKENI. V lost 3 bases and J lost 3, with 8 bases in between. DNA of the CDR3: TGTGCCAGCTCACCGTCAGGGCACACTGAAGCTTTCTTT. Amino acid sequence: CASSPSGHTEAFF.

This sequence joins TRBV7-8 and TRBJ2-2, with D unclear. Germline CDR1 and CDR2: SGHVS and FQNEAQ. The CDR3 is made up of 15 amino acids. Trimming left V 0 bases short and J 4 bases short, with 9 bases between. This chain's CDR3 is CASSLAGQITGELFF. The CDR3 DNA follows: TGTGCCAGCAGCTTAGCTGGGCAGATCACCGGGGAGCTGTTTTTT.

The DNA for the CDR3 is TGTGCAAGTCGCTCCGCAATCGGACAGGGCAACACTGAAGCTTTCTTT. Protein product: CASRSAIGQGNTEAFF. V and J are TRBV12-2 and TRBJ1-1; TRBD1, the D gene given by the table, was not confirmed from the DNA. TRBV12-2 is marked as a pseudogene. The CDR3 sequence is 16 residues long.